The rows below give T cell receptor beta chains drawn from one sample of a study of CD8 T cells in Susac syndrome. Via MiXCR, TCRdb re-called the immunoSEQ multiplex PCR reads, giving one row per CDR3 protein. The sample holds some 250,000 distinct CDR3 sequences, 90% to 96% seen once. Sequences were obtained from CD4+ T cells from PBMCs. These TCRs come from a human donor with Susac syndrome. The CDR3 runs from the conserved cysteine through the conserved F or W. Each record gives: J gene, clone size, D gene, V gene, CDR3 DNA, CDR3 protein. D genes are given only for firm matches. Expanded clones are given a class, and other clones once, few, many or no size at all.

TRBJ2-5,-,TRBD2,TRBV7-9,TGTGCCAGCAGCTTCGAGCGGGGACAAGAGACCCAGTACTTC,CASSFERGQETQYF
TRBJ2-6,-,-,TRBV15,TGTGCCACCAGCAGACAGGACTCTGGGGCCAACGTCCTGACTTTC,CATSRQDSGANVLTF
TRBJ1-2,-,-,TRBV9,TGTGCCAGCAGCCAAGCGTACCGGGACGCCGAGGGCTACACCTTC,CASSQAYRDAEGYTF
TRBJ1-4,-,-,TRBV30,TGTGCCTGGAGTCAAGGTTCCTCCCGGTCCGGAAAACTGTTTTTT,CAWSQGSSRSGKLFF
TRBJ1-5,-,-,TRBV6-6,TGTGCCACCCAGCCAGGAGAGGGTAGCAATCAGCCCCAGCATTTT,CATQPGEGSNQPQHF
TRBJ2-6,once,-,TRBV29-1,TGCAGCGTTGCTGAAGGGGCGAACGTCCTGACTTTC,CSVAEGANVLTF
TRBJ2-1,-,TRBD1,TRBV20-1,TGCAGTGCTTCCGGGACAGGGTCCTACAATGAGCAGTTCTTC,CSASGTGSYNEQFF
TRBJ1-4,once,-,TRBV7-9,TGTGCCAGCAGCTCTTATGAAAAACTGTTTTTT,CASSSYEKLFF
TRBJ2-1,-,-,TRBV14,TGTGCCAGCAGCCAACAATTGGGCGGGGAGATCTTTACTGAGCAGTTCTTC,CASSQQLGGEIFTEQFF
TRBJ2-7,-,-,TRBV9,TGTGCCAGCAGCGTCGGCAGGGGACCATACGAGCAGTACTTC,CASSVGRGPYEQYF